The source of this TCR beta chain is a study of blood T cell repertoires in COVID-19. The repertoire was sequenced with immunoSEQ multiplex PCR; TCRdb's copy has only in-frame clones and lacks some. The table has about 180,000 clones, just under 90% seen once. With V trimmed by 4 bases and J by 4 bases, 7 bases remained unmatched. This CDR3 is built from 14 residues. Germline V gives CDR1 MGHRA, CDR2 YSYEKL. The chain joins TRBV4-1 to TRBJ2-7; 7 bases align to TRBD2. The receptor comes from a woman between 65 and 79 years old with COVID-19, enrolled during active disease. Sequenced: peripheral blood. Written as DNA, the CDR3 is TGCGCCAGCAGCCTAGGCGCGGGAGTTTACGAGCAGTACTTC. Residues: CASSLGAGVYEQYF.